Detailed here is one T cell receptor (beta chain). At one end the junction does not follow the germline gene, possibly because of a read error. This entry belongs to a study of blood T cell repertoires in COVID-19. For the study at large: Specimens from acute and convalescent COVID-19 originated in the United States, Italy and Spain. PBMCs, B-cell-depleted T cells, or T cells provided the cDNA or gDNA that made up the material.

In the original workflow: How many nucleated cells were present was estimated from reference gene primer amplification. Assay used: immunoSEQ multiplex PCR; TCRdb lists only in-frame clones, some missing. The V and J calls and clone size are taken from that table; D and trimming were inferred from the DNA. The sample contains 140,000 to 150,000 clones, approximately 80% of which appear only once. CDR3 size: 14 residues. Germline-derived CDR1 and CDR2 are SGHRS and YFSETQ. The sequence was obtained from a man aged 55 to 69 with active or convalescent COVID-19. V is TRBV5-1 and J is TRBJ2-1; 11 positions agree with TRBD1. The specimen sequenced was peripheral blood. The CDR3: CASSLGQGVGEQFF. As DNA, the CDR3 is TGCGCCAGCAGTTTGGGACAGGGGGTCGGTGAGCAGTTCTTC. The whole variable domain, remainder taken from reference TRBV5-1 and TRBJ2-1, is KAGVTQTPRYLIKTRGQQVTLSCSPISGHRSVSWYQQTPGQGLQFLFEYFSETQRNKGNFPGRFSGRQFSNSRSEMNVSTLELGDSALYLCASSLGQGVGEQFFGPGTRLTVL.